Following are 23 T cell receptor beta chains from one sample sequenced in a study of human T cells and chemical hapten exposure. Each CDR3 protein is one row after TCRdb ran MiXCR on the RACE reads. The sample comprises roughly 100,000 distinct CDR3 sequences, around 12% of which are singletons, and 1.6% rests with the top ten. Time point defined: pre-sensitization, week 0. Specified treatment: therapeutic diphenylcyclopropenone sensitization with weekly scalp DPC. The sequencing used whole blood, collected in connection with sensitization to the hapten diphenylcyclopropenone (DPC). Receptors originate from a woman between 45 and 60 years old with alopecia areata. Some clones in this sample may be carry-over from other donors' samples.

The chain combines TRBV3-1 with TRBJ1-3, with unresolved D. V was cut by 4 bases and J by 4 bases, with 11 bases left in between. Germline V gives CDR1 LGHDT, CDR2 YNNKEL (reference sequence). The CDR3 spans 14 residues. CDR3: CASSPSQRGNTIYF. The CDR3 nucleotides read TGTGCCAGCAGCCCCAGCCAGAGAGGAAACACCATATATTTT.

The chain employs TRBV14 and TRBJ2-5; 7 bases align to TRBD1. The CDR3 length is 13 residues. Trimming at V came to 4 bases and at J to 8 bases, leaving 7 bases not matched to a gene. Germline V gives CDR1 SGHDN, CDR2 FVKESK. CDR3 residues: CASSPGTAKTQYF. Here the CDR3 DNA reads TGTGCCAGCAGCCCTGGGACAGCCAAAACCCAGTACTTC.

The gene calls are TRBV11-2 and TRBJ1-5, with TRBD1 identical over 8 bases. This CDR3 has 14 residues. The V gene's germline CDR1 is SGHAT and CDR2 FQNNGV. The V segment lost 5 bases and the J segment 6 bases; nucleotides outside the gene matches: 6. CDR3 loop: CASSNDRGSQPQHF. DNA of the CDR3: TGTGCCAGCAGCAACGACAGGGGTAGTCAGCCCCAGCATTTT.

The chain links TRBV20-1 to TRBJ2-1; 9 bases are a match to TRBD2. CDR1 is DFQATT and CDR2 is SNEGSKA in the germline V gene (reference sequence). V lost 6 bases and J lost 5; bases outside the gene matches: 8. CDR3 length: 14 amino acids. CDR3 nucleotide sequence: TGCAGTGCCCTGCCGGGACTAGCAAACAATGAGCAGTTCTTC. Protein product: CSALPGLANNEQFF.

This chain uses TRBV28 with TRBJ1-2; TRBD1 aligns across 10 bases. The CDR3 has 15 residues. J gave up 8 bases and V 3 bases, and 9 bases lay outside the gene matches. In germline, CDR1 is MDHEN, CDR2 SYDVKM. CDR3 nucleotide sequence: TGTGCCAGCAGTTTCCGAGGGACAGGGGCACGAGGCTACACCTTC. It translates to CASSFRGTGARGYTF.

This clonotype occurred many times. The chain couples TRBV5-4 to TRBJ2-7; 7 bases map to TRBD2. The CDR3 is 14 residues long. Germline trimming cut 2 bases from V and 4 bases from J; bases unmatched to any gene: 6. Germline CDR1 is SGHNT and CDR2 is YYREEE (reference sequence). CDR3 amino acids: CASSFDSGTYEQYF. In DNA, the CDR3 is TGTGCCAGCAGCTTCGACAGCGGGACTTACGAGCAGTACTTC.

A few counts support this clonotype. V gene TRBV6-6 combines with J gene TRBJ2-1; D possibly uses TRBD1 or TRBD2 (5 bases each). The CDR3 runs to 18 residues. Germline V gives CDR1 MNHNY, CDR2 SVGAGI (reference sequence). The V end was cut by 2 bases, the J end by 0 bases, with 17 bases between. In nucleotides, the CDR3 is TGTGCCAGCAGTTACCGTACGGGGACGGTAAGCTCCTACAATGAGCAGTTCTTC. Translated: CASSYRTGTVSSYNEQFF.

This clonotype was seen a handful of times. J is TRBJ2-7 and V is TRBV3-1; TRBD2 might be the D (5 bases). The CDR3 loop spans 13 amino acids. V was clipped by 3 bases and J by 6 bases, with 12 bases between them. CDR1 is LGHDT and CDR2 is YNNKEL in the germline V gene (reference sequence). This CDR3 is CASSHSGTPEQYF. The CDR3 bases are TGTGCCAGCAGCCATTCGGGAACCCCCGAGCAGTACTTC.

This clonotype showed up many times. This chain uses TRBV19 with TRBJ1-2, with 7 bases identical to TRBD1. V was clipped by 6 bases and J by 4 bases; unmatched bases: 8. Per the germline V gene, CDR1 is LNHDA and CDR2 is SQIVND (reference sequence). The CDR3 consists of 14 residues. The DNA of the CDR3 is TGTGCCAGTAGGAACAGACAGGGTGGCTATGGCTACACCTTC. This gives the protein CASRNRQGGYGYTF.

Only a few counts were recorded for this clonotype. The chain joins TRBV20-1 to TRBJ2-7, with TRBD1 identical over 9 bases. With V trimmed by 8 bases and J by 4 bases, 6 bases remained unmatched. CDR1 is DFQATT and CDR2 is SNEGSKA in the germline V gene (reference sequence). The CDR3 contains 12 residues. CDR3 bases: TGCAGTTCTACAGGGGGCCGGTACGAGCAGTACTTC. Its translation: CSSTGGRYEQYF.

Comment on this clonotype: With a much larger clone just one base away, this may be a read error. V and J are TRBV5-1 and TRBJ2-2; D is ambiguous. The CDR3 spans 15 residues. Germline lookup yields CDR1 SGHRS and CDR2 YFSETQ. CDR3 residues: CASSFRVTNTWELFF. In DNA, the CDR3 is TGCGCCAGCAGCTTCCGGGTTACGAACACCTGGGAGCTGTTTTTT. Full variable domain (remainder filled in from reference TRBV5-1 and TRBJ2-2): KAGVTQTPRYLIKTRGQQVTLSCSPISGHRSVSWYQQTPGQGLQFLFEYFSETQRNKGNFPGRFSGRQFSNSRSEMNVSTLELGDSALYLCASSFRVTNTWELFFGEGSRLTVL.

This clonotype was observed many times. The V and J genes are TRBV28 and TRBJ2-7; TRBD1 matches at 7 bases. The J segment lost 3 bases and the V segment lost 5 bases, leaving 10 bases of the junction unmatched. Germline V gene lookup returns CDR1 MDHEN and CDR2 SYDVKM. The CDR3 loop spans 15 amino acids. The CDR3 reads CASSPQTGMGYEQYF. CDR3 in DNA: TGTGCCAGCAGTCCCCAGACAGGGATGGGCTACGAGCAGTACTTC.

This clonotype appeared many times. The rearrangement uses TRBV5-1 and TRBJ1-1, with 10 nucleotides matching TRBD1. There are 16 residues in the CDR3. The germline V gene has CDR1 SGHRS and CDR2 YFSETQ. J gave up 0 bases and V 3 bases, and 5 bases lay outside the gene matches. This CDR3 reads CASSSGQGRLNTEAFF. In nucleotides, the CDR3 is TGCGCCAGCAGCTCGGGACAGGGGCGATTGAACACTGAAGCTTTCTTT.

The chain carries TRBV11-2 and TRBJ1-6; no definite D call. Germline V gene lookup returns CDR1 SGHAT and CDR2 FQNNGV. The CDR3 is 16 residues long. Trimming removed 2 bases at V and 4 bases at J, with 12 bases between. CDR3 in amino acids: CASSLNPNRYNSPLHF. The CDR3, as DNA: TGTGCCAGCAGCTTAAATCCGAATCGATATAATTCACCCCTCCACTTT.

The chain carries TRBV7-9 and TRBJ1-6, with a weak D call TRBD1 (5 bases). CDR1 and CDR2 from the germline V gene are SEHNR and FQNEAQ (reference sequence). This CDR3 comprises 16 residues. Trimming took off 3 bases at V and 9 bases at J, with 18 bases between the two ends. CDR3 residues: CASSFSSGVGASPLHF. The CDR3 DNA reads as TGTGCCAGCAGCTTTTCGTCGGGGGTTGGTGCTTCACCCCTCCACTTT.

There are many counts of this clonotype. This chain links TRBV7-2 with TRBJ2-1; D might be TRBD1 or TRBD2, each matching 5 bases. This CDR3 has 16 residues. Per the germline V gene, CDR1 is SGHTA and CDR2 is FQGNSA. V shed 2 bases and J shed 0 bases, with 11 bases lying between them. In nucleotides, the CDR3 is TGTGCCAGCAGCTTACGTTGGGGGAGCTCCTACAATGAGCAGTTCTTC. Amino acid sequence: CASSLRWGSSYNEQFF.

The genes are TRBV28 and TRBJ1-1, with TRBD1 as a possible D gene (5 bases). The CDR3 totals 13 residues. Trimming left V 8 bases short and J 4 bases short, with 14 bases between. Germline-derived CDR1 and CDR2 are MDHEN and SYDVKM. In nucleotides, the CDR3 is TGTGCCAGCTGCATCGACAGACTCACTGAAGCTTTCTTT. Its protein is CASCIDRLTEAFF.

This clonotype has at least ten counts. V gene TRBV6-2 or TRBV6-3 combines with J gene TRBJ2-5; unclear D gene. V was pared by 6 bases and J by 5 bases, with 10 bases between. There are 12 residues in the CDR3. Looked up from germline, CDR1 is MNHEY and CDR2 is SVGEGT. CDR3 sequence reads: CASRRDGETQYF. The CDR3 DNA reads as TGTGCCAGCAGGAGAGATGGGGAGACCCAGTACTTC.

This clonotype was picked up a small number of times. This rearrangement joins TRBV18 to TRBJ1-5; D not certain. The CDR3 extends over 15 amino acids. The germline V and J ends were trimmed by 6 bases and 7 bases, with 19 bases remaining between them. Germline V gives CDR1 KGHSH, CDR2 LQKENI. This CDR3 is CASSTLPLSDQPQHF. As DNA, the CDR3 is TGTGCCAGCTCCACGCTGCCCCTCTCCGACCAGCCCCAGCATTTT.

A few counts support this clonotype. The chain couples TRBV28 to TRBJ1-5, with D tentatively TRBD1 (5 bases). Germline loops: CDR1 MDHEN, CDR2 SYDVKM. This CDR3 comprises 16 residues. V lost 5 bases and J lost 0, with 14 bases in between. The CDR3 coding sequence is TGTGCCAGCAGTAATCCCTGGCAGGGTAGCAATCAGCCCCAGCATTTT. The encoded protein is CASSNPWQGSNQPQHF.

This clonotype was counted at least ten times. As DNA, the CDR3 is TGTGCCAGCTCACCACCGCAGCCCACAGATACGCAGTATTTT. Residues: CASSPPQPTDTQYF. The rearrangement uses TRBV18 and TRBJ2-3, with D uncertain. The CDR3 contains 14 residues. Germline V gene sequence: CDR1 KGHSH, CDR2 LQKENI. The V end lost 0 bases, the J end lost 2 bases, and 6 bases lay between the germline ends.

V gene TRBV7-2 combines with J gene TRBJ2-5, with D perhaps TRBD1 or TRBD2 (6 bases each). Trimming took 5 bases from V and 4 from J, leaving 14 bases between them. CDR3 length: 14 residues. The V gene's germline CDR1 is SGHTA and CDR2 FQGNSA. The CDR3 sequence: CASSLGGFGETQYF. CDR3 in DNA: TGTGCCAGCAGCCTGGGGGGCTTCGGAGAGACCCAGTACTTC.

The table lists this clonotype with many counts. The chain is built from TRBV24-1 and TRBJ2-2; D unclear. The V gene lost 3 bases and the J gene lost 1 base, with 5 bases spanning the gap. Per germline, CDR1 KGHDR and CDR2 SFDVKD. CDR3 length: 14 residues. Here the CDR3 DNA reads TGTGCCACCAGTGATCCTAGGAACACCGGGGAGCTGTTTTTT. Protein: CATSDPRNTGELFF.